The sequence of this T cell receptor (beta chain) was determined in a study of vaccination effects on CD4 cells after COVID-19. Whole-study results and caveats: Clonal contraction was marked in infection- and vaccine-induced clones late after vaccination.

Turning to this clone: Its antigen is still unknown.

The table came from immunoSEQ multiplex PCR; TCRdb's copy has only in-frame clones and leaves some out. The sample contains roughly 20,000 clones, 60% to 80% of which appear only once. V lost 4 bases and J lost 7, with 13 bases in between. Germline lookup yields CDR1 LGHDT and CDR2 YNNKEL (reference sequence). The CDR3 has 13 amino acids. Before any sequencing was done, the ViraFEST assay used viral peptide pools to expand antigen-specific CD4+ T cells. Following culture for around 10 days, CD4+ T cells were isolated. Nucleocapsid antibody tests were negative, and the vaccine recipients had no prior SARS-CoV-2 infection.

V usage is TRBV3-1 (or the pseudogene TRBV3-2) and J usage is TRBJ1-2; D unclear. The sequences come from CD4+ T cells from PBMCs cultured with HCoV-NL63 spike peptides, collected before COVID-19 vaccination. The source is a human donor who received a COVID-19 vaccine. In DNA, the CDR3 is TGTGCCAGCAGCCCATACGGCGCGTCTGGCTACACCTTC. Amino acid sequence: CASSPYGASGYTF.